A single sample gave rise to the 3 T cell receptor beta chains below, sequenced in a study of T cells in Graves' hyperthyroidism and ophthalmopathy. Regions amplified from RNA transcripts were the TCR beta CDR3 regions. First-round RT-PCR with HTBI primers amplified the TCR CDR3 region. TCRdb processed the multiplex PCR reads anew with MiXCR; each CDR3 protein has one entry. Among about 700,000 distinct CDR3 sequences, just under 45% were seen once, and the ten largest hold roughly 6.5%. Sequencing was performed on peripheral blood or thyroid tissue (not recorded which). The receptors were gathered from an adult man with Graves' disease, either hyperthyroidism or ophthalmopathy (not recorded which).

This clonotype was seen only a few times. V is TRBV20-1 and J is TRBJ1-1; D gene uncertain. The CDR3 consists of 13 residues. V lost 5 bases to trimming and J lost 1 base, with 11 bases between them. Germline-derived CDR1 and CDR2 are DFQATT and SNEGSKA (reference sequence). The CDR3 DNA sequence: TGCAGTGCTGGGCTTTCGGGGAACACTGAAGCTTTCTTT. Translated: CSAGLSGNTEAFF.

This clonotype was observed many times. CDR3 region: CASSFYPVNNQPQHF. The CDR3 DNA follows: TGTGCCAGCAGCTTCTACCCCGTCAACAATCAGCCCCAGCATTTT. This sequence joins TRBV7-8 and TRBJ1-5, with no clear D. V dropped 3 bases and J dropped 3 bases, with 12 bases sitting between them. The CDR3 runs 15 residues. CDR1 is SGHVS and CDR2 is FQNEAQ in the germline V gene.

The rearrangement uses TRBV4-1 and TRBJ2-5; D is undetermined. Germline V gene sequence: CDR1 MGHRA, CDR2 YSYEKL. This CDR3 region has 15 residues. With 1 base removed from V and 0 bases from J, the gap between germline ends came to 9 bases. Here the CDR3 reads CASSQGGGNQETQYF. The DNA of the CDR3 is TGCGCCAGCAGCCAAGGGGGTGGAAACCAAGAGACCCAGTACTTC.